This T cell receptor beta chain was observed in a study of shared clonotypes between healthy human individuals. Study as a whole: Samples came from a couple of female and three male donors aged 18 to 49.

Study-level findings and limits: Some naive CD4 clonotypes, approximately 4.5%, turned up in common across several donors. Clonotypes shared by all four donors outscored non-shared clonotypes in generation probability.

Only CD45RO-negative cells positively selected for CCR7 counted as naive CD8 cells, so terminally differentiated effector memory CD45RA+ cells were excluded. CDR1 SGHVS and CDR2 FQNEAQ come from the germline V gene. The V and J ends lost 3 bases and 3 bases respectively, with 15 bases between them. The CDR3 contains 15 residues. Details on this clone: Its antigen remains unknown.

Using immunoSEQ multiplex PCR, the repertoire was profiled, and TCRdb retains in-frame clones only, with some absent. The profile shows millions of clones, about 95% of them singletons. The sequenced sample consisted of naive CD8+ T cells sorted from blood. The receptor was derived from a man aged 18-30 years in good health. V usage is TRBV7-8 and J usage is TRBJ2-7; D could derive from TRBD1 or TRBD2 (5 bases each). This chain's CDR3 is CASSFYRDPYYEQYF. The CDR3 nucleotides read TGTGCCAGCAGCTTCTACCGGGACCCGTACTACGAGCAGTACTTC.